The clone carrying this TCR beta chain appeared many times. No antigen is known for it. The germline V gene encodes CDR1 SEHNR and CDR2 FQNEAQ (reference sequence). Trimming took 7 bases from V and 0 from J, leaving 6 bases between them. The CDR3 length is 12 residues. The record originates from a study of early T cells in non-severe SARS-CoV-2 infection. Study summary: Sequencing used unsorted whole-blood bulk RNA, so chains lack pairing.

Study-level findings and limits: Anti-spike CD8 specificities were favored by VDJdb matching, whose results missed private and CD4 specificities.

Unique molecular identifiers were attached to individual cDNA molecules. TCRdb re-derived calls from the 5' RACE reads in MiXCR, one entry per CDR3 protein. The sample carries 55,000 to 70,000 distinct CDR3 sequences, about 4.9% recorded once. The material sequenced was whole blood, taken at baseline. This receptor was taken from an adult who was a healthcare worker with PCR-confirmed SARS-CoV-2 infection or an uninfected control (not recorded which). The donor label of this sample is uncertain. V and J are TRBV7-9 and TRBJ1-2; D gene unclear. CDR3 region: CASTPANYGYTF. The CDR3 coding sequence is TGTGCCAGCACACCTGCTAACTATGGCTACACCTTC.